This entry lists 7 T cell receptor beta chains sequenced from one sample in a study of post-analysis software for immune sequencing data. General study findings and limits: The five TRBV segments detected at higher frequency in patients than in controls included TRBV5-6, TRBV5-1 and TRBV20-1.

No antigen has been identified for these receptors. The TCR beta cDNA libraries carried unique molecular identifiers. Each CDR3 protein is one row after TCRdb ran MiXCR on the PCR reads. Among about 820,000 distinct CDR3 sequences listed, about 50% were seen once. Sequencing was performed on blood. The source of these receptors is a girl between 10 and 17 years old with multiple sclerosis.

The rearrangement uses TRBV20-1 and TRBJ2-1, with 13 bases that match TRBD2. The germline gives CDR1 DFQATT, CDR2 SNEGSKA (reference sequence). The CDR3 runs 15 residues. The ends lost 5 bases at V and 3 bases at J; junction bases unmatched: 4. For the CDR3, the DNA is TGCAGTGCTCCGGGACTAGCGGGGTTCTACAATGAGCAGTTCTTC. Translated: CSAPGLAGFYNEQFF.

The genes are TRBV24-1 and TRBJ1-5; 11 bases are shared with TRBD1. V shed 0 bases and J 7 bases; nucleotides not matched to a gene: 19. CDR1 KGHDR and CDR2 SFDVKD come from the germline V gene. This CDR3 comprises 21 residues. CDR3 amino acids: CATSDLIGRTGGGAGFQPQHF. The CDR3 DNA reads as TGTGCCACCAGTGATTTGATCGGTCGGACAGGGGGCGGCGCGGGGTTCCAGCCCCAGCATTTT.

This chain links TRBV25-1 with TRBJ1-2; 9 positions agree with TRBD1. Germline CDR1 reads MGHDK; CDR2 reads SYGVNS. The CDR3 has 15 amino acids. The V gene end was trimmed by 1 base and the J gene end by 2 bases; junction bases not matched to a gene: 2. The CDR3 here is CASSEWDRDNYGYTF. The CDR3 coding sequence is TGTGCCAGCAGTGAATGGGACAGGGACAACTATGGCTACACCTTC.

This clonotype has only one observation. This chain connects TRBV20-1 to TRBJ2-5, with 13 bases fitting TRBD2. The V gene's germline CDR1 is DFQATT and CDR2 SNEGSKA (reference sequence). The CDR3 runs to 13 residues. V was pared by 4 bases and J by 11 bases, with 7 bases of the junction left unmatched. CDR3 nucleotide sequence: TGCAGTGCTACCGGACTAGCGGGAGTAGAGCAGTACTTC. Its translation: CSATGLAGVEQYF.

The chain recombines TRBV7-8 with TRBJ2-5, with D possibly being TRBD2 (6 bases). The DNA end lines up better with TRBJ2-7; the J call may be wrong. In germline, CDR1 is SGHVS, CDR2 FQNEAQ. The CDR3 totals 17 residues. CDR3 sequence reads: CASSLEGTSRNPYEQYF. CDR3 DNA: TGTGCCAGCAGCTTAGAGGGAACTAGCCGTAACCCCTACGAGCAGTACTTC.

Ten or more counts support this clonotype. The chain uses TRBV5-1 and TRBJ2-1; D possibly uses TRBD1 or TRBD2 (5 bases each). Looked up from germline, CDR1 is SGHRS and CDR2 is YFSETQ. The V and J ends lost 5 bases and 0 bases respectively, with 12 bases between them. The CDR3 has 15 residues. The chain's CDR3 is CASSTGTRSYNEQFF. CDR3 DNA: TGCGCCAGCAGTACCGGGACCCGCTCCTACAATGAGCAGTTCTTC.

The J gene is TRBJ2-7, the V gene TRBV15; D not resolved. The germline V gene has CDR1 LNHNV and CDR2 YYDKDF (reference sequence). Trimming removed 2 bases from V and 11 bases from J, with 19 bases in between. The CDR3 contains 14 residues. The CDR3 DNA follows: TGTGCCACCAGCAGATCCTTACCGGGCACGGATGAGTACTTC. Translation gives CATSRSLPGTDEYF.